This T cell receptor (beta chain) was sequenced for a study of blood T cell repertoires in COVID-19. Study in general: Samples came from the United States, Italy and Spain, spanning acute and convalescent COVID-19. PBMCs, B-cell-depleted T cells, or T cells provided the cDNA or gDNA that made up the material.

This clone was seen only once. Original data processing: Amplification of reference gene primers was used by the study to estimate nucleated cell counts. The data were produced by immunoSEQ multiplex PCR, yet TCRdb's version contains in-frame clones alone and is incomplete. The DNA gave D and trimming, while V, J and clone size come from that table. The table includes 55,000 to 80,000 clones, 80% to 90% detected once. Deletions cut 0 bases from V and 5 bases from J, with 11 bases between. Germline CDR1 reads SGHAT; CDR2 reads FQNNGV. The length of the CDR3 is 15 residues. The TCR originated in a man aged 50 to 59 with active COVID-19. Sequences were obtained from peripheral blood. This sequence joins TRBV11-2 and TRBJ1-5; D gene unclear. The CDR3 sequence: CASSLDPSPYQPQHF. The CDR3 nucleotides read TGTGCCAGCAGCTTAGACCCAAGCCCATATCAGCCCCAGCATTTT.